The clone carrying this TCR beta chain turned up a few times. J lost 0 bases, V lost 9 bases, and 10 bases had no gene match. Germline CDR1 is LNHDA and CDR2 is SQIVND (reference sequence). The CDR3 consists of 16 residues. In the original analysis: Reference gene primer amplification gave estimated nucleated cell counts. TCRdb's table, derived via immunoSEQ multiplex PCR, lists solely in-frame clones and lacks some. V and J calls and clone size are those listed in that table; D and trimming were worked out from the DNA. The sample has roughly 63,000 clones, roughly four fifths seen once. The sample comes from a study of blood T cell repertoires in COVID-19.

The TCR sequence derives from a human donor in a cohort sampled during active COVID-19. The chain has TRBV19 and TRBJ2-3, with TRBD1 matching over 9 bases. Input material: peripheral blood. The CDR3 DNA reads TGTGCCAGCGGACAGGGGCCTCGATCTAGCACAGATACGCAGTATTTT. Amino acids: CASGQGPRSSTDTQYF.